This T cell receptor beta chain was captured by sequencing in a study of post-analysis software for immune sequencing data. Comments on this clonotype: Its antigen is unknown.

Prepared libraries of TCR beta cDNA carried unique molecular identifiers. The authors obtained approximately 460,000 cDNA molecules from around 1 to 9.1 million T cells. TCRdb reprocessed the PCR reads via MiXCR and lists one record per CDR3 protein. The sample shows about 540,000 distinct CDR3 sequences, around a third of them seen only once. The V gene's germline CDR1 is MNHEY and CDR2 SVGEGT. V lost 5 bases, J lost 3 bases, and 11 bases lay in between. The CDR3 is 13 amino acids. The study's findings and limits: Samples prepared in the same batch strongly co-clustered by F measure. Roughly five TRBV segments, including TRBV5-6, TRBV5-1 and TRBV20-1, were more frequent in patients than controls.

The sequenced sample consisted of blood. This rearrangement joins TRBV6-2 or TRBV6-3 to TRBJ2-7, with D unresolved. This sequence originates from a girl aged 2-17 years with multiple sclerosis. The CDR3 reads CASSALEGYEQYF. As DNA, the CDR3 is TGTGCCAGCAGTGCACTTGAAGGCTACGAGCAGTACTTC.